This entry concerns a single T cell receptor (beta chain). These data belong to a study of blood T cell repertoires in COVID-19. Study context: Sample material is recorded as cDNA or gDNA derived from T cells, B-cell-depleted T cells, or PBMCs.

Germline V CDR1 and CDR2: SGHRS, YFSETQ. The CDR3 is 16 residues long. Trimming took 0 bases from V and 2 from J; bases not matched to a gene: 6. Libraries were prepared by immunoSEQ multiplex PCR; TCRdb keeps only in-frame clonotypes and omits some of them. This table holds 200,000 to 300,000 clones, about 90% found once. Input material: peripheral blood. This receptor was obtained from a man aged 30 to 45 with COVID-19, enrolled during active disease. The chain couples TRBV5-1 to TRBJ2-7; the match to TRBD1 covers 9 bases. CDR3 loop: CASSLGRDRVTYEQYF. Written as DNA, the CDR3 is TGCGCCAGCAGCTTGGGGAGGGACAGGGTTACCTACGAGCAGTACTTC.